This T cell receptor beta chain was observed in a study of glioma-infiltrating T cells after dendritic cell vaccination. V shed 4 bases and J shed 0 bases, with 10 bases lying between them. The CDR3 runs to 14 residues. The germline gives CDR1 MNHEY, CDR2 SVGAGI. As for time point: after dendritic cell vaccination, including at tumor progression/relapse. Libraries were prepared by immunoSEQ multiplex PCR; TCRdb keeps only in-frame clonotypes and omits some of them. The table records about 110,000 clones, almost 90% of them present only once. The sequencing used blood, collected after dendritic cell vaccination. The chain employs TRBV6-5 and TRBJ2-7, with D perhaps TRBD1 (5 bases). The receptor comes from a human donor with glioblastoma. The CDR3 sequence: CASSSPGNSYEQYF. The CDR3 DNA follows: TGTGCCAGCAGTTCCCCAGGGAACTCCTACGAGCAGTACTTC.